The 12 T cell receptor beta chains given below trace back to one sample, sequenced in a study of control samples from healthy donors and cancer patients. The repertoire was sequenced with immunoSEQ multiplex PCR; TCRdb's copy has only in-frame clones and lacks some. The sample consists of around 84,000 clones, 91% of them appearing once. The specimen sequenced was blood. The receptors were sampled from a man aged 30-40 years in good health.

The rearrangement links TRBV27 to TRBJ2-1; possible D gene TRBD2, 6 bases. The CDR3 spans 13 residues. Trimming pared 5 bases from V and 5 bases from J, leaving 10 bases between. Per the germline V gene, CDR1 is MNHEY and CDR2 is SMNVEV (reference sequence). The CDR3 DNA follows: TGTGCCAGCAGTCTCTCTAGCGACAATGAGCAGTTCTTC. It encodes CASSLSSDNEQFF.

This clone came up once. This chain links TRBV5-4 with TRBJ2-2, with 8 nucleotides matching TRBD1. Trimming cost V 4 bases and J 0 bases; bases outside gene matches: 5. The CDR3 totals 16 residues. The germline V gene encodes CDR1 SGHNT and CDR2 YYREEE (reference sequence). For the CDR3, the DNA is TGTGCCAGCAGCACCCGGACAGGGTCGAACACCGGGGAGCTGTTTTTT. It translates to CASSTRTGSNTGELFF.

J is TRBJ1-5 and V is TRBV10-2; 7 nucleotides align to TRBD1. There are 15 residues in the CDR3. CDR1 and CDR2 from the germline V gene are WSHSY and SAAADI. The V segment lost 3 bases and the J segment 4 bases; nucleotides outside the gene matches: 6. The CDR3 coding sequence is TGCGCCAGCAGTGACAGGGGGACGAGTAATCAGCCCCAGCATTTT. It is translated as CASSDRGTSNQPQHF.

This chain uses TRBV19 with TRBJ1-1; tentatively, D is TRBD1 (5 bases). The V gene lost 9 bases and the J gene lost 1 base, with 9 bases spanning the gap. Germline V CDR1 and CDR2: LNHDA, SQIVND (reference sequence). This CDR3 has 12 residues. CDR3 nucleotide sequence: TGTGCCAGCCGAACAGGGAACACTGAAGCTTTCTTT. This encodes CASRTGNTEAFF.

The CDR3 DNA reads TGTGCCGCCCCAACTCGGGACAGCTCAATCACAGATACGCAGTATTTT. Translation: CAAPTRDSSITDTQYF. This chain uses TRBV30 with TRBJ2-3; 7 bases line up with TRBD1. This CDR3 has 16 amino acids. Unmatched junction bases numbered 16, after V lost 8 bases and J lost 2 bases. Germline CDR1 and CDR2: GTSNPN and SVGIG (reference sequence).

This clone was observed a single time. V and J are TRBV30 and TRBJ1-1; D call uncertain. This CDR3 contains 13 residues. Germline V gene lookup returns CDR1 GTSNPN and CDR2 SVGIG (reference sequence). V dropped 3 bases and J dropped 1 base, with 9 bases sitting between them. The CDR3 bases are TGTGCCTGGAGAGAGCGGGGGAACACTGAAGCTTTCTTT. Residues: CAWRERGNTEAFF. Full variable domain (rest looked up from reference TRBV30 and TRBJ1-1): SQTIHQWPATLVQPVGSPLSLECTVEGTSNPNLYWYRQAAGRGLQLLFYSVGIGQISSEVPQNLSASRPQDRQFILSSKKLLLSDSGFYLCAWRERGNTEAFFGQGTRLTVV.

The chain carries TRBV7-6 and TRBJ2-1; 10 bases align to TRBD2. V was clipped by 1 base and J by 9 bases; unmatched bases: 3. The CDR3 sequence is 14 residues long. Germline CDR1 reads SGHVS; CDR2 reads FNYEAQ. The CDR3, as DNA: TGTGCCAGCAGCTTAGGGCTAGCGGGAGCTGAGCAGTTCTTC. This translates into CASSLGLAGAEQFF.

The rearrangement links TRBV19 to TRBJ1-2; 8 nucleotides line up with TRBD1. Per the germline V gene, CDR1 is LNHDA and CDR2 is SQIVND (reference sequence). J lost 7 bases, V lost 5 bases, and 9 bases had no gene match. The CDR3 totals 14 residues. Here the CDR3 DNA reads TGTGCCAGTAGTGCCCCCGACAGGGGCGGTGGCTACACCTTC. Residues: CASSAPDRGGGYTF.

The genes are TRBV27 and TRBJ1-5; maybe TRBD1 (5 bases). This CDR3 contains 14 residues. V lost 4 bases, J lost 2 bases, and 9 bases lay in between. The germline V gene encodes CDR1 MNHEY and CDR2 SMNVEV (reference sequence). CDR3: CASSSQGGNQPQHF. The CDR3 nucleotides read TGTGCCAGCAGTTCGCAGGGCGGCAATCAGCCCCAGCATTTT.

This chain links TRBV3-1 (or the pseudogene TRBV3-2) with TRBJ2-1; D gene uncertain. CDR3 length: 14 residues. V lost 1 base and J 6 bases, leaving 10 bases between the germline ends. CDR1 is LGHDT and CDR2 is YNNKEL in the germline V gene (reference sequence). DNA of the CDR3: TGTGCCAGCAGCCAAGGGGCTTCATCCAATGAGCAGTTCTTC. It specifies CASSQGASSNEQFF.

The genes are TRBV10-2 and TRBJ2-7; TRBD2 matches at 14 bases. The CDR3 has 17 residues. CDR1 WSHSY and CDR2 SAAADI come from the germline V gene. Trimming took 6 bases from V and 4 from J; bases not matched to a gene: 11. The CDR3 loop is CASRSGTSGSSGYEQYF. CDR3 DNA sequence: TGCGCCAGCAGATCCGGGACTAGCGGGAGTTCTGGGTACGAGCAGTACTTC.

The chain joins TRBV30 to TRBJ2-5; the D gene is possibly TRBD2 (5 bases). The V end lost 4 bases, the J end lost 2 bases, and 14 bases lay between the germline ends. The CDR3 loop spans 14 amino acids. From germline, CDR1 is GTSNPN and CDR2 SVGIG (reference sequence). CDR3 in amino acids: CAWMKGVGQETQYF. The CDR3 DNA follows: TGTGCCTGGATGAAGGGAGTGGGGCAAGAGACCCAGTACTTC.